The 9 T cell receptor beta chains below all came from one sample that was sequenced in a study of CD8+ T cells in alopecia areata. Investigators isolated RNA and reverse transcribed it into cDNA to act as the sequencing template. The data were produced by immunoSEQ multiplex PCR, yet TCRdb's version contains in-frame clones alone and is incomplete. The sample contains 190,000 or so clones, roughly 53% of which appear only once. Treatment described: oral pan-JAK inhibitor, 5-10 mg twice daily. This specimen was CD8+ T cells sorted from blood, taken at week 24, from a patient treated with tofacitinib. The receptors come from a human donor with alopecia areata.

This clone was observed a handful of times. CDR3 in amino acids: CSADQGTSTDTQYF. The CDR3 nucleotides read TGCAGCGCCGACCAGGGCACAAGCACAGATACGCAGTATTTT. The chain recombines TRBV29-1 with TRBJ2-3, with D perhaps matching TRBD1 (5 bases). Trimming removed 7 bases at V and 0 bases at J, with 14 bases between. Germline V gene lookup returns CDR1 SQVTM and CDR2 ANQGSEA. This CDR3 is 14 amino acids long.

The V and J genes are TRBV30 and TRBJ2-7, with D possibly being TRBD2 (5 bases). CDR1 and CDR2 from the germline V gene are GTSNPN and SVGIG (reference sequence). Deletions cut 6 bases from V and 3 bases from J, with 12 bases between. This CDR3 spans 12 amino acids. DNA for the CDR3: TGTGCCTGCCCCGGGATGGGCTACGAGCAGTACTTC. Amino acid sequence: CACPGMGYEQYF.

The table lists this clone with a few counts. The chain combines TRBV27 with TRBJ2-1; 7 bases map to TRBD2. After removal of 4 bases from V and 6 bases from J, the junction contained 0 bases not matched to a gene. From germline, CDR1 is MNHEY and CDR2 SMNVEV (reference sequence). CDR3 length: 12 amino acids. This CDR3 reads CASSWGGNEQFF. The CDR3 DNA sequence: TGTGCCAGCAGTTGGGGGGGCAATGAGCAGTTCTTC.

V gene TRBV25-1 combines with J gene TRBJ1-1; no clear D. Germline V CDR1 and CDR2: MGHDK, SYGVNS. The CDR3 spans 12 residues. Trimming pared 5 bases from V and 7 bases from J, leaving 11 bases between. CDR3 protein: CASSLTQNEAFF. As DNA, the CDR3 is TGTGCCAGCAGTCTGACACAAAATGAAGCTTTCTTT.

This clone turned up a few times. V gene TRBV6-6 combines with J gene TRBJ1-2; unclear D gene. CDR3 length equals 13 residues. Germline V CDR1 and CDR2: MNHNY, SVGAGI (reference sequence). V gave up 2 bases and J gave up 3 bases, with 7 bases separating them. In nucleotides, the CDR3 is TGTGCCAGCAGTTACACTGAGTACTATGGCTACACCTTC. This translates into CASSYTEYYGYTF.

The V and J genes are TRBV2 and TRBJ2-2; TRBD2 matches at 8 bases. The length of the CDR3 is 16 residues. Per the germline V gene, CDR1 is SNHLY and CDR2 is FYNNEI. Trimming removed 4 bases from V and 0 bases from J; junction bases left unmatched: 4. CDR3 DNA sequence: TGTGCCAGCAGTGGCGCGGGGGGCACGAACACCGGGGAGCTGTTTTTT. Its translation: CASSGAGGTNTGELFF.

As DNA, the CDR3 is TGCAGCGTTGAATTAGGGGGTACTGAAGCTTTCTTT. Protein product: CSVELGGTEAFF. This chain joins TRBV29-1 and TRBJ1-1; TRBD1 might be the D (6 bases). V was trimmed by 2 bases and J by 5 bases, leaving 9 bases between them. The CDR3 contains 12 residues. The germline gives CDR1 SQVTM, CDR2 ANQGSEA.

The rearrangement links TRBV30 to TRBJ2-2; D may be TRBD1 (6 bases). This CDR3 comprises 14 residues. The germline V and J ends were trimmed by 8 bases and 6 bases, with 19 bases remaining between them. The V gene's germline CDR1 is GTSNPN and CDR2 SVGIG (reference sequence). CDR3 bases: TGTGCCGGAGAACAGGGAGTTTTGGCCGGGGAGCTGTTTTTT. Protein: CAGEQGVLAGELFF.

The rearrangement joins TRBV30 to TRBJ2-6, with D maybe TRBD2 (6 bases). Trimming stripped 4 bases from V and 2 bases from J, with 9 bases between. This CDR3 is built from 14 residues. CDR1 is GTSNPN and CDR2 is SVGIG in the germline V gene (reference sequence). As DNA, the CDR3 is TGTGCCTGGACCACGGGAGCTGGGGCCAACGTCCTGACTTTC. Translated, it gives CAWTTGAGANVLTF.